This record looks at one TCR beta chain sequence and its context. The sample belongs to a study of T cell responses to AZD1222 COVID-19 vaccine. The repertoire was sequenced with immunoSEQ multiplex PCR; TCRdb's copy has only in-frame clones and lacks some. The sample holds roughly 160,000 clones, 92% seen once. This TCR came from an adult in good health. The sequenced sample was peripheral blood, obtained on day 0 of MenACWY control vaccination.

This chain's CDR3 is CASSLSTDYGYTF. The CDR3 DNA follows: TGTGCCAGCAGCTTGAGCACGGACTATGGCTACACCTTC. The chain joins TRBV5-4 to TRBJ1-2; D gene ambiguous. V shed 1 base and J shed 3 bases, with 7 bases lying between them. CDR3 length: 13 residues. Per germline, CDR1 SGHNT and CDR2 YYREEE (reference sequence).